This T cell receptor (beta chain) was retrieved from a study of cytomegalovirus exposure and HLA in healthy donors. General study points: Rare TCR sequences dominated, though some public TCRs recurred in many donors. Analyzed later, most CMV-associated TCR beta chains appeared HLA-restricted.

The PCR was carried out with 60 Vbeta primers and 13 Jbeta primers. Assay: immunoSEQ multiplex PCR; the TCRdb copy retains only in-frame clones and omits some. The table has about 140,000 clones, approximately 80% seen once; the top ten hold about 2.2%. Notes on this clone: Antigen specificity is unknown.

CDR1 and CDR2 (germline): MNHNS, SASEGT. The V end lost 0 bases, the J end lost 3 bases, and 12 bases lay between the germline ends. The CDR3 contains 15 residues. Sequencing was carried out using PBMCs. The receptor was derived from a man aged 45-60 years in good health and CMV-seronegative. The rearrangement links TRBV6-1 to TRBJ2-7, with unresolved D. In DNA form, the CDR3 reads TGTGCCAGCAGTGAAGCGCGGAGCCGAGGCTACGAGCAGTACTTC. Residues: CASSEARSRGYEQYF.